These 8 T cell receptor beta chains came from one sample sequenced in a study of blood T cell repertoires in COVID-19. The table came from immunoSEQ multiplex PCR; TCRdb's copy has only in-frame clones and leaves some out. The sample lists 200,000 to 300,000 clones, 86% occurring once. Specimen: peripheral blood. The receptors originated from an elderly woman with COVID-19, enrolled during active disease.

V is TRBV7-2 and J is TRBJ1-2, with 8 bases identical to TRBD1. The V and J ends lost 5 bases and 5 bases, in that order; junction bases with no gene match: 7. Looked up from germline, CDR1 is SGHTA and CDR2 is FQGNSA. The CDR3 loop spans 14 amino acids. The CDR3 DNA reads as TGTGCCAGCAGCCCCAACAGGGGGAAGTATGGCTACACCTTC. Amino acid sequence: CASSPNRGKYGYTF.

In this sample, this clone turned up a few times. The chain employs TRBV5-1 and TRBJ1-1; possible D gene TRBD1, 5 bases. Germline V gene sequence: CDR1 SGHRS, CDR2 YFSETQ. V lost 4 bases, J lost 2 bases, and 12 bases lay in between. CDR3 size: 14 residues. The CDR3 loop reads CASSPGAVNTEAFF. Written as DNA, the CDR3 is TGCGCCAGCAGCCCTGGGGCAGTCAACACTGAAGCTTTCTTT.

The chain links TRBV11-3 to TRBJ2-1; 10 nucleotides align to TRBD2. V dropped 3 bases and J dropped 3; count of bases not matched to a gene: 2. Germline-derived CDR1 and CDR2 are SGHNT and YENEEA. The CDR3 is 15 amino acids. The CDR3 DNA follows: TGTGCCAGCAGCTTGAGCGGGGGGGACTACAATGAGCAGTTCTTC. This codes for CASSLSGGDYNEQFF.

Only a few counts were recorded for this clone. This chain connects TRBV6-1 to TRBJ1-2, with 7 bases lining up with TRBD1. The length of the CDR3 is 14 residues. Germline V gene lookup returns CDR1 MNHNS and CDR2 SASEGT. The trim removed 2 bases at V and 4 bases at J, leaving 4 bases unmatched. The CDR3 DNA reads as TGTGCCAGCAGTGAAACAGGGGAACGCTATGGCTACACCTTC. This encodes CASSETGERYGYTF.

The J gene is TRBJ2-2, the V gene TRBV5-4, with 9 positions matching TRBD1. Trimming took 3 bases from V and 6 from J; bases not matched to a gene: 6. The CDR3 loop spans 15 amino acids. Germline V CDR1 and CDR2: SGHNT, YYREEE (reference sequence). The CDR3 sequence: CASSSRDRAAGELFF. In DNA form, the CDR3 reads TGTGCCAGCAGCTCGAGGGACAGGGCGGCCGGGGAGCTGTTTTTT.

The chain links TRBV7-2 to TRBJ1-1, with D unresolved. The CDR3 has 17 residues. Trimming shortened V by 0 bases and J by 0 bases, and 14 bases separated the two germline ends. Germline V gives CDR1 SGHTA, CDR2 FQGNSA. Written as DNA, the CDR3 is TGTGCCAGCAGCTTAGCCGGACTCGGGATAATGAACACTGAAGCTTTCTTT. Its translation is CASSLAGLGIMNTEAFF.

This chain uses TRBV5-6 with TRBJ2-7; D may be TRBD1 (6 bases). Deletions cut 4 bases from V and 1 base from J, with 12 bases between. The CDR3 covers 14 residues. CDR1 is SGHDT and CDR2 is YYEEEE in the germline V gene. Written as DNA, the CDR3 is TGTGCCAGCAGCCTAGTGACAGGTTCCTACGAGCAGTACTTC. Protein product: CASSLVTGSYEQYF. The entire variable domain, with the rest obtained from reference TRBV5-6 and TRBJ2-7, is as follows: DAGVTQSPTHLIKTRGQQVTLRCSPKSGHDTVSWYQQALGQGPQFIFQYYEEEERQRGNFPDRFSGHQFPNYSSELNVNALLLGDSALYLCASSLVTGSYEQYFGPGTRLTVT.

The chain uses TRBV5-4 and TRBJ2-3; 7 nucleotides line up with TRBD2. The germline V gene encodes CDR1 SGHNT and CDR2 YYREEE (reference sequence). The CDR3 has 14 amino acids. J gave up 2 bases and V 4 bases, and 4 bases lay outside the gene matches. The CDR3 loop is CASSGGGYTDTQYF. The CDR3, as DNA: TGTGCCAGCAGCGGGGGGGGGTACACAGATACGCAGTATTTT.